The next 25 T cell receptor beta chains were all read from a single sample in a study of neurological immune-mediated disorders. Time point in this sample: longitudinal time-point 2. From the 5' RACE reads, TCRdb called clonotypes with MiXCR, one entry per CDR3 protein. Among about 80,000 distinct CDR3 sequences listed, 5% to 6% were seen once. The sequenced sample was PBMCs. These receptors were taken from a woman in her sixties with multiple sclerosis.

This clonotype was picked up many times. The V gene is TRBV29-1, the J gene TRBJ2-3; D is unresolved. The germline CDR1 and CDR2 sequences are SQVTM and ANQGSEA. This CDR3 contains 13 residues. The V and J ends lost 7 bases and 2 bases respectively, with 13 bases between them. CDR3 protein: CSGTETHTDTQYF. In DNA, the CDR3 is TGCAGCGGCACGGAAACCCACACAGATACGCAGTATTTT.

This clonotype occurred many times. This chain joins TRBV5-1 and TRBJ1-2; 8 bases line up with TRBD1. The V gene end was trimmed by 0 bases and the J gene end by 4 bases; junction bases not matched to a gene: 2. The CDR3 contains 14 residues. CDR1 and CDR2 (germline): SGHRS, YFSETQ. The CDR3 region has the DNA TGCGCCAGCAGCTTGGGGACAGGGTCCTATGGCTACACCTTC. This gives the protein CASSLGTGSYGYTF.

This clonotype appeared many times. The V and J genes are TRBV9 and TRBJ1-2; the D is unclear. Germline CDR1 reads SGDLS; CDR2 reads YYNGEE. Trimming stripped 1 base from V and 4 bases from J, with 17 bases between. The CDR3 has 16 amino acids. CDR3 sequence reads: CASSVFDATSTYGYTF. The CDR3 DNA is TGTGCCAGCAGCGTATTCGATGCTACCTCCACCTATGGCTACACCTTC.

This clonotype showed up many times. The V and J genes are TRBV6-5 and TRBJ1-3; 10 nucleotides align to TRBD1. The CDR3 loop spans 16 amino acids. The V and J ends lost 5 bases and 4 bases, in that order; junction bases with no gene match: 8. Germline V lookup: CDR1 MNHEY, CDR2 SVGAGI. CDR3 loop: CASSPFDRGQGNTIYF. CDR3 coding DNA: TGTGCCAGCAGTCCGTTTGACAGGGGGCAGGGAAACACCATATATTTT.

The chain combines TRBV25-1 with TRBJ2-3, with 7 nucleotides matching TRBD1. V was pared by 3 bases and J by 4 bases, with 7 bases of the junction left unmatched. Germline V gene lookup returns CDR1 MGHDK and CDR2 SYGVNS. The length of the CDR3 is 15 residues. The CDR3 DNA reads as TGTGCCAGCAGTGATTATAACAGGGGCCCAGATACGCAGTATTTT. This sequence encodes CASSDYNRGPDTQYF. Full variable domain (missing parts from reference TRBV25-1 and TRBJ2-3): EADIYQTPRYLVIGTGKKITLECSQTMGHDKMYWYQQDPGMELHLIHYSYGVNSTEKGDLSSESTVSRIRTEHFPLTLESARPSHTSQYLCASSDYNRGPDTQYFGPGTRLTVL.

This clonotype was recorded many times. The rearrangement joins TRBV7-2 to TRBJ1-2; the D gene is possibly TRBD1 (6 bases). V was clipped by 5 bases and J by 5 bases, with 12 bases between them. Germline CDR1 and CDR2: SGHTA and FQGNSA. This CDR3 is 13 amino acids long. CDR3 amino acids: CASSQEGGYGYTF. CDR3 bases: TGTGCCAGCAGCCAGGAGGGGGGTTATGGCTACACCTTC.

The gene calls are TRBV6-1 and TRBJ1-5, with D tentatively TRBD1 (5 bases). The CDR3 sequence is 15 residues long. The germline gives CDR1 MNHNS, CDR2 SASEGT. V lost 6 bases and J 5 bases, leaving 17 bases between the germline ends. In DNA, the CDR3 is TGTGCCAGCAGAGGCCAGGGTGGAAAGGATCAGCCCCAGCATTTT. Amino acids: CASRGQGGKDQPQHF.

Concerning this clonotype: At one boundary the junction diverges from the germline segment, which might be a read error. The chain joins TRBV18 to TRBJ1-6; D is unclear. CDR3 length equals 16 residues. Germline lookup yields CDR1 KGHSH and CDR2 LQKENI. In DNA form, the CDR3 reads TGTACCAGCTCACCATTCCCGGAGTCTAAAAATTCACCCCTCCACTTT. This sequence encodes CTSSPFPESKNSPLHF. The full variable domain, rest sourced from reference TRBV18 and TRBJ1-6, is NAGVMQNPRHLVRRRGQEARLRCSPMKGHSHVYWYRQLPEEGLKFMVYLQKENIIDESGMPKERFSAEFPKEGPSILRIQQVVRGDSAAYFCTSSPFPESKNSPLHFGNGTRLTVT.

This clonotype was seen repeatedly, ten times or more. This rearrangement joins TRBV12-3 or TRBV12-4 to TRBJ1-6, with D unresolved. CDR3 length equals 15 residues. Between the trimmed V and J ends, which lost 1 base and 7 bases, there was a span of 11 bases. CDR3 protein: CASSLDPPGNSPLHF. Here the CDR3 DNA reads TGTGCCAGCAGTTTAGACCCTCCGGGCAATTCACCCCTCCACTTT.

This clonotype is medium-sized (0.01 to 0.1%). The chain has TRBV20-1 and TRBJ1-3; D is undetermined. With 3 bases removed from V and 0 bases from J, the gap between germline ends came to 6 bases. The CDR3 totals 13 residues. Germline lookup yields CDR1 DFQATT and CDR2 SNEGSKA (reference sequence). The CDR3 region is CSASTSSGNTIYF. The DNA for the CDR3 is TGCAGTGCTAGTACCAGCTCTGGAAACACCATATATTTT.

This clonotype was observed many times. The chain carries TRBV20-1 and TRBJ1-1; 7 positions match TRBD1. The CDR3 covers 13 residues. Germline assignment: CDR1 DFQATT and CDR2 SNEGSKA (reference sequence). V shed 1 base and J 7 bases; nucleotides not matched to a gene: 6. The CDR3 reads CSARGGGSVEAFF. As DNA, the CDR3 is TGCAGTGCTAGAGGAGGGGGCTCGGTTGAAGCTTTCTTT.

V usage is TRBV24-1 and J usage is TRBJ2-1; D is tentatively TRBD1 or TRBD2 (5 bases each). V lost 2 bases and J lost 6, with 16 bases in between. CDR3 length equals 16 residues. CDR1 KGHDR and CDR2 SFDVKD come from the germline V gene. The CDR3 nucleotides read TGTGCCACCAGTGATTCCGGGACCCGTAGCCCCAATGAGCAGTTCTTC. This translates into CATSDSGTRSPNEQFF.

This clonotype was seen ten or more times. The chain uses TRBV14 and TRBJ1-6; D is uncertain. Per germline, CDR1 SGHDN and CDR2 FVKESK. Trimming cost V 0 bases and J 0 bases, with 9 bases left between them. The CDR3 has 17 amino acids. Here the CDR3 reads CASSQELPSSYNSPLHF. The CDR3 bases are TGTGCCAGCAGCCAAGAGCTTCCGAGCTCCTATAATTCACCCCTCCACTTT.

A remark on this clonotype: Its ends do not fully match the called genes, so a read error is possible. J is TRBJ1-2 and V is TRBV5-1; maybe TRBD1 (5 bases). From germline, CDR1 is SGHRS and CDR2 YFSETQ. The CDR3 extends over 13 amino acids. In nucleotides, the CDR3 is TGCGCTAGCACCTCTAGAGGGACCTATGGCTACACCTTC. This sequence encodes CASTSRGTYGYTF.

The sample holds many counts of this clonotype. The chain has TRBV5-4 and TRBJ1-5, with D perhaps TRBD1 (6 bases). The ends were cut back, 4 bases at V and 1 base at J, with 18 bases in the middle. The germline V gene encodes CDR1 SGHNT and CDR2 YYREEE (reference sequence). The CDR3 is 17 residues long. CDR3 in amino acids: CASSATPGGLSNQPQHF. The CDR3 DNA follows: TGTGCCAGCAGCGCTACGCCCGGGGGCCTAAGCAATCAGCCCCAGCATTTT.

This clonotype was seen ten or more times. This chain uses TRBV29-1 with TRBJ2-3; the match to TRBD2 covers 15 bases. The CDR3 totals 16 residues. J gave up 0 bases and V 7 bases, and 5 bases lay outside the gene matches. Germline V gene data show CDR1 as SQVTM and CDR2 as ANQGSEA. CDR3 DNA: TGCAGCGGTGGACTAGCGGGGGGGTTTAGCACAGATACGCAGTATTTT. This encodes CSGGLAGGFSTDTQYF.

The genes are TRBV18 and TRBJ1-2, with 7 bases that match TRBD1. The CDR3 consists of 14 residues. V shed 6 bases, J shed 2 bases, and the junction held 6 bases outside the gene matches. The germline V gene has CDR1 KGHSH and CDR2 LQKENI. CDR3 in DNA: TGTGCCAGCTCGCAACAGGGGATAAACTATGGCTACACCTTC. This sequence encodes CASSQQGINYGYTF.

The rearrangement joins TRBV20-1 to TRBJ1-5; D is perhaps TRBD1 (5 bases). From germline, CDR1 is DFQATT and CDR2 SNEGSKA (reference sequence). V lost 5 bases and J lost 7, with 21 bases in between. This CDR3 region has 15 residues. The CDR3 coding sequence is TGCAGTGCTGCCCCGGGTCGAGGGGTAGAGCAGCCCCAGCATTTT. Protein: CSAAPGRGVEQPQHF.

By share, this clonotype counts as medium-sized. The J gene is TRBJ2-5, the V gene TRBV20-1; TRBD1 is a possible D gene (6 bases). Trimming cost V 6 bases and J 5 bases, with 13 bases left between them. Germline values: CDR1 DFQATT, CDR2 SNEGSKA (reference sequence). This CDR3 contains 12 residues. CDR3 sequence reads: CSAPRQGETQYF. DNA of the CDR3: TGCAGTGCCCCAAGGCAGGGGGAGACCCAGTACTTC.

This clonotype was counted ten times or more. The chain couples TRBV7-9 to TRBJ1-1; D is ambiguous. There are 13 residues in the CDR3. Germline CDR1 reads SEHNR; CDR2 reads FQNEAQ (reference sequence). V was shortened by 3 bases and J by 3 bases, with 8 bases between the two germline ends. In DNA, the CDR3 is TGTGCCAGCAGCTTCTACCAGGACACTGAAGCTTTCTTT. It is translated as CASSFYQDTEAFF.

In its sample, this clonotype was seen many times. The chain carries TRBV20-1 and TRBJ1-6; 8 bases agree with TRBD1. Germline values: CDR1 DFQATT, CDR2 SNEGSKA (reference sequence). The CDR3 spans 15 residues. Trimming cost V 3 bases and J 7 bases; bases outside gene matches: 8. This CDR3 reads CSASEGTGRNSPLHF. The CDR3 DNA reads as TGCAGTGCTAGTGAAGGGACAGGCCGGAATTCACCCCTCCACTTT.

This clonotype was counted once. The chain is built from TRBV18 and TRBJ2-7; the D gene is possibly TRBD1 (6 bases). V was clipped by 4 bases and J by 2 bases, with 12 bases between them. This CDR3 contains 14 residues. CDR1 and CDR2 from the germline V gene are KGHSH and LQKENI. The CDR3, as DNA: TGTGCCAGCTCACAGGACAGAGAACCCTACGAGCAGTACTTC. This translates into CASSQDREPYEQYF.

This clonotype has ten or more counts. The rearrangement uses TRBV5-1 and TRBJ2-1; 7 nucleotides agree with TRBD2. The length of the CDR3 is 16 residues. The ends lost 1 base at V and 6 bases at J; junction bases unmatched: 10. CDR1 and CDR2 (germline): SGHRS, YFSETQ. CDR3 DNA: TGCGCCAGCAGCTTGACAAGCGGGGTCCCTACCAATGAGCAGTTCTTC. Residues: CASSLTSGVPTNEQFF.

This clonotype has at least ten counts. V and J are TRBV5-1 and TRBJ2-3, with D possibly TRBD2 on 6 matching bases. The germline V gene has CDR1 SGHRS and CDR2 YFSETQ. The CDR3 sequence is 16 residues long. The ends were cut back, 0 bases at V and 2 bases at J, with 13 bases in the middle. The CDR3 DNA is TGCGCCAGCAGCTTGGTACTGCGCGGGGCCACAGATACGCAGTATTTT. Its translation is CASSLVLRGATDTQYF.

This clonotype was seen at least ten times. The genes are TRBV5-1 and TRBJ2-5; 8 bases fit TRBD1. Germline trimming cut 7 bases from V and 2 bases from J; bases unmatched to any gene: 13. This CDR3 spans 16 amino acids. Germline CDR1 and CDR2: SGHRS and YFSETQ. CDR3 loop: CASATEGRGLQETQYF. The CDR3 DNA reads TGCGCCAGCGCTACAGAGGGCAGGGGGCTTCAAGAGACCCAGTACTTC.